This paragraph covers one TCR beta chain sequence. Its antigen is not identified. The assay was immunoSEQ multiplex PCR, and TCRdb's table has in-frame clones only and misses some. Among approximately 3,000 clones listed, about three quarters were seen once. This specimen belongs to a study of immune cell composition in non-small cell lung cancer. Whole-study results and caveats: Tumour-reactive clones were not shown to match dominant in vivo tumour clones. Squamous carcinomas (roughly 80%) more often had tumour-associated clones >0.5% than adenocarcinomas (roughly 33%).

Trimming shortened V by 2 bases and J by 0 bases, and 9 bases separated the two germline ends. CDR1 is SGHDT, CDR2 YYEEEE, per germline. The length of the CDR3 is 15 residues. This TCR was sampled from a human donor with non-small cell lung cancer. Sequences were obtained from lung tumor tissue. The rearrangement uses TRBV5-6 and TRBJ1-3; D uncertain. The DNA of the CDR3 is TGTGCCAGCAGCTTTTTCGTTTTCTCTGGAAACACCATATATTTT. Translated, it gives CASSFFVFSGNTIYF.